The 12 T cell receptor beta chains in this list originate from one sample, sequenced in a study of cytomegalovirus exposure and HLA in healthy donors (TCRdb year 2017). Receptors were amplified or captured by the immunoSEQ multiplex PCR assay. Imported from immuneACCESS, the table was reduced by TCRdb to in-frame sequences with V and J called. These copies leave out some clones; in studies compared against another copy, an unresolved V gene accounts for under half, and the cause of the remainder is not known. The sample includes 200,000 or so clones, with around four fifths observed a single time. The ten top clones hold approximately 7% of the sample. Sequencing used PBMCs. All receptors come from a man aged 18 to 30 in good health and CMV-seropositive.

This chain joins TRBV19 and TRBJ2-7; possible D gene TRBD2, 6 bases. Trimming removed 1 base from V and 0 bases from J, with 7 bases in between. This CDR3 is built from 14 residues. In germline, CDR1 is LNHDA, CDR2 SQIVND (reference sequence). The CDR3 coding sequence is TGTGCCAGTAGTATAGGGCGGGGCTCCTACGAGCAGTACTTC. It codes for CASSIGRGSYEQYF.

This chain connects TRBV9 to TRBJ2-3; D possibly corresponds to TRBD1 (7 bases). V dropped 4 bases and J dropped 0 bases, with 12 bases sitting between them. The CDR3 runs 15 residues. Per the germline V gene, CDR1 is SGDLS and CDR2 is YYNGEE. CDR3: CASSQGGSSTDTQYF. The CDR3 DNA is TGTGCCAGCAGCCAGGGGGGATCTAGCACAGATACGCAGTATTTT. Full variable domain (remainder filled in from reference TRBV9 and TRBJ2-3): DSGVTQTPKHLITATGQRVTLRCSPRSGDLSVYWYQQSLDQGLQFLIQYYNGEERAKGNILERFSAQQFPDLHSELNLSSLELGDSALYFCASSQGGSSTDTQYFGPGTRLTVL.

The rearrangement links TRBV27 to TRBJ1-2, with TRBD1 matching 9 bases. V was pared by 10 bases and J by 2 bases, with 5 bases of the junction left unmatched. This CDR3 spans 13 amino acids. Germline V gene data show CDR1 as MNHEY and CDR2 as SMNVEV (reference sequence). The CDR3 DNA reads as TGTGCCACCGGGACAGGGCGGAACTATGGCTACACCTTC. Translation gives CATGTGRNYGYTF.

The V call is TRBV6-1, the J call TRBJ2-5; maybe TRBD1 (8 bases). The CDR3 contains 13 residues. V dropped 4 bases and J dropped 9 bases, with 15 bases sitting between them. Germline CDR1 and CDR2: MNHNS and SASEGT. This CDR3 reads CASSGNRGGAQYF. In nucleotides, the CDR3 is TGTGCCAGCAGTGGAAACAGGGGGGGGGCCCAGTACTTC.

As DNA, the CDR3 is TGTGCCGGTCAGAGAGGGGACAGGGCTTCCGGCTACACCTTC. Its translation is CAGQRGDRASGYTF. The chain employs TRBV2 and TRBJ1-2, with TRBD1 identical over 9 bases. The V gene's germline CDR1 is SNHLY and CDR2 FYNNEI. The CDR3 sequence is 14 residues long. Losses at the gene ends were 11 bases for V and 8 bases for J; bases not matched to a gene: 15.

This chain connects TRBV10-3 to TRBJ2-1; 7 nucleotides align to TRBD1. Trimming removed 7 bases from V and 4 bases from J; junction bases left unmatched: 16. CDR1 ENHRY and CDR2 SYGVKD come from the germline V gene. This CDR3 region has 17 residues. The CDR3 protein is CAIKDIRGDREYNEQFF. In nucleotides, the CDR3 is TGTGCCATCAAAGATATCCGGGGAGACAGGGAATACAATGAGCAGTTCTTC.

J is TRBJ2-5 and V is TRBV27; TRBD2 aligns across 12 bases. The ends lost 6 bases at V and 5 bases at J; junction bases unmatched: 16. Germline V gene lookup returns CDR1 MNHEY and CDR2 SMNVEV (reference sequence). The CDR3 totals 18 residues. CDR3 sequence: CASSPGRLAGEFSETQYF. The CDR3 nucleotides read TGTGCCAGCAGCCCAGGGAGACTAGCGGGAGAATTTTCGGAGACCCAGTACTTC.

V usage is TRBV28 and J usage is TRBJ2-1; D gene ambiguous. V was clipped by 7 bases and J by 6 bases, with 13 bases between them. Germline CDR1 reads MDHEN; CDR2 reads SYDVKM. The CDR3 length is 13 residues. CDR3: CASMGPTFNEQFF. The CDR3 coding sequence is TGTGCCAGCATGGGCCCTACTTTCAATGAGCAGTTCTTC.

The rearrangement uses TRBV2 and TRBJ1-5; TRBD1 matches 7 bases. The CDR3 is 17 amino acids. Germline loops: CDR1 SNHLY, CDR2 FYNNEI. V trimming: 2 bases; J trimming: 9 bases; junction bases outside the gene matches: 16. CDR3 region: CASSERLGQYGGLPQHF. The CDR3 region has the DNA TGTGCCAGCAGTGAACGCTTGGGACAGTACGGAGGTCTGCCCCAGCATTTT.

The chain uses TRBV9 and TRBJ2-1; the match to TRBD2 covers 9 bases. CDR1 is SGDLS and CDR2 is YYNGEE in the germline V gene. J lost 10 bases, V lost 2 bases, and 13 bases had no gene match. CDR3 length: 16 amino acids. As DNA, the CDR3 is TGTGCCAGCAGCGTCGGGCTAGCGGGACCCTTAAGAGAGCAGTTCTTC. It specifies CASSVGLAGPLREQFF.

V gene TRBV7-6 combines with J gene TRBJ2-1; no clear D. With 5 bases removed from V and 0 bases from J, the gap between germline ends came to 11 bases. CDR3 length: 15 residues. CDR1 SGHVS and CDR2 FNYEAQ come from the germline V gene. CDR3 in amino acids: CASSLEMSSYNEQFF. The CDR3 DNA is TGTGCCAGCAGCCTGGAGATGAGCTCCTACAATGAGCAGTTCTTC.

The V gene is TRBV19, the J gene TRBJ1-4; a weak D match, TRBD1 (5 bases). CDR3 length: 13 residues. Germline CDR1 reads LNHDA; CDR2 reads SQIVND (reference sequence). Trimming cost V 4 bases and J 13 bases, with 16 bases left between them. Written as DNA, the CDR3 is TGTGCCAGTAGTACAGGCGGGACTGCCATACTGTTTTTT. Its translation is CASSTGGTAILFF.